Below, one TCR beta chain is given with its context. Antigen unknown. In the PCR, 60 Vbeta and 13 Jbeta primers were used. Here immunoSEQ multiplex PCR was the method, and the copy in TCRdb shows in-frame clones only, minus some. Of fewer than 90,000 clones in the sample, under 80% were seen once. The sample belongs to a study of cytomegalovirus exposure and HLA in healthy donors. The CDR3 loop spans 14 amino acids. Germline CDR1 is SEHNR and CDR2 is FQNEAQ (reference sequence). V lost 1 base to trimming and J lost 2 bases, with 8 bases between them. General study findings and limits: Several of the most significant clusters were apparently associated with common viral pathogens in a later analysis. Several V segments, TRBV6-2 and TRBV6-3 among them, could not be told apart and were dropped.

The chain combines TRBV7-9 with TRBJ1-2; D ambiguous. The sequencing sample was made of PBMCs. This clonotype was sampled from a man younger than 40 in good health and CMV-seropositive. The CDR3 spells CASSLVPQNYGYTF. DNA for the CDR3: TGTGCCAGCAGCTTAGTGCCTCAGAACTATGGCTACACCTTC.